The 27 T cell receptor beta chains presented below share a single source sample, sequenced in a study of T-cell memory formation after mild COVID-19. In TCRdb, the 5' RACE reads were re-called with MiXCR into one record per CDR3 protein. The sample contains around 90,000 distinct CDR3 sequences, around 15% of which appear only once. The sequenced sample consisted of PBMCs or a T cell subset sorted from them (not recorded which). These receptors all come from a man younger than 30 who had mild COVID-19 (a few samples of this study predate the infection). Cell type and time point are not known.

The gene calls are TRBV10-3 and TRBJ2-1; 10 bases are shared with TRBD2. In germline, CDR1 is ENHRY, CDR2 SYGVKD. This CDR3 has 16 residues. The V gene end was trimmed by 1 base and the J gene end by 6 bases; junction bases not matched to a gene: 6. CDR3 region: CAISEFQRGGGNEQFF. The CDR3, as DNA: TGTGCCATCAGTGAGTTCCAGCGGGGGGGCGGCAATGAGCAGTTCTTC.

At least ten counts were recorded for this clonotype. This chain joins TRBV5-5 and TRBJ2-3, with 10 bases fitting TRBD2. The V gene's germline CDR1 is SGHKS and CDR2 YYEKEE (reference sequence). This CDR3 spans 19 amino acids. The ends lost 0 bases at V and 0 bases at J; junction bases unmatched: 10. Written as DNA, the CDR3 is TGTGCCAGCAGCTTGGTCTTAGCGGGGGGTTCCACTAGCACAGATACGCAGTATTTT. Translation: CASSLVLAGGSTSTDTQYF.

This clonotype was detected a few times. V and J are TRBV27 and TRBJ1-2; 8 positions agree with TRBD1. The V and J ends lost 3 bases and 3 bases, in that order; junction bases with no gene match: 3. The CDR3 length is 14 residues. Germline lookup yields CDR1 MNHEY and CDR2 SMNVEV (reference sequence). CDR3 in DNA: TGTGCCAGCAGTTTTTTGGACAGGGACTATGGCTACACCTTC. This codes for CASSFLDRDYGYTF.

The CDR3 nucleotides read TGCAGCGTTGAAGATCCGACTAGCGTCTACAATGAGCAGTTCTTC. It translates to CSVEDPTSVYNEQFF. This rearrangement joins TRBV29-1 to TRBJ2-1; 8 bases map to TRBD2. The CDR3 covers 15 residues. Losses at the gene ends were 0 bases for V and 3 bases for J; bases not matched to a gene: 4. Germline V gives CDR1 SQVTM, CDR2 ANQGSEA.

The table lists this clonotype with many counts. This chain connects TRBV6-5 to TRBJ2-7; D not resolved. V dropped 2 bases and J dropped 2 bases, with 7 bases sitting between them. Germline V gene sequence: CDR1 MNHEY, CDR2 SVGAGI. The CDR3 extends over 13 amino acids. This CDR3 reads CASSYAGTYEQYF. CDR3 nucleotide sequence: TGTGCCAGCAGTTACGCAGGAACCTACGAGCAGTACTTC.

This clonotype appeared a few times. This rearrangement joins TRBV5-6 to TRBJ2-6; TRBD1 is a possible D gene (6 bases). The V gene's germline CDR1 is SGHDT and CDR2 YYEEEE. This CDR3 is 17 amino acids long. V was trimmed by 1 base and J by 3 bases, leaving 14 bases between them. In DNA, the CDR3 is TGTGCCAGCAGCTTGTCTGACAGGCCTATTGGGGCCAACGTCCTGACTTTC. It codes for CASSLSDRPIGANVLTF.

This clonotype has more than one count but fewer than ten. The rearrangement links TRBV7-6 to TRBJ2-6; 8 nucleotides line up with TRBD1. CDR1 is SGHVS, CDR2 FNYEAQ, per germline. The length of the CDR3 is 14 residues. The trim removed 8 bases at V and 1 base at J, leaving 1 base unmatched. The CDR3 coding sequence is TGTGCCAGCGGACAGGGTTCTGGGGCCAACGTCCTGACTTTC. It codes for CASGQGSGANVLTF.

The V gene is TRBV6-2 or TRBV6-3, the J gene TRBJ1-6; weak D call: TRBD1 (6 bases). The CDR3 extends over 12 amino acids. V was cut by 5 bases and J by 15 bases, with 14 bases left in between. The germline V gene encodes CDR1 MNHEY and CDR2 SVGEGT. CDR3 in DNA: TGTGCCAGCAGTGAAGGGGGGTGGAACCTCCACTTT. It codes for CASSEGGWNLHF.

The chain joins TRBV4-2 to TRBJ2-3, with 9 positions matching TRBD2. The ends lost 2 bases at V and 4 bases at J; junction bases unmatched: 4. This CDR3 region has 15 residues. Per germline, CDR1 LGHNA and CDR2 YNFKEQ. The CDR3: CASSQTGTSPDTQYF. The CDR3 region has the DNA TGTGCCAGCAGCCAAACCGGGACTAGCCCAGATACGCAGTATTTT.

This clonotype was counted between two and nine times. The chain is built from TRBV5-1 and TRBJ2-7, with D hard to call. Germline assignment: CDR1 SGHRS and CDR2 YFSETQ. V gave up 4 bases and J gave up 3 bases, with 11 bases separating them. This CDR3 spans 13 amino acids. Here the CDR3 DNA reads TGCGCCAGCAGCCCCCGGCTGGGCTACGAGCAGTACTTC. This translates into CASSPRLGYEQYF.

This clonotype occurred many times. This chain connects TRBV11-1 to TRBJ2-1, with D possibly being TRBD2 (7 bases). Germline CDR1 reads SGHAT; CDR2 reads FQDESV (reference sequence). The CDR3 is 13 residues long. Trimming stripped 5 bases from V and 9 bases from J, with 14 bases between. The CDR3 DNA follows: TGTGCCAGCAGCCCCCGCGGGGGCGGTGAGCAGTTCTTC. The encoded protein is CASSPRGGGEQFF.

Only one count was recorded for this clonotype. The chain recombines TRBV7-2 with TRBJ2-1; no definite D call. V lost 1 base and J lost 2, with 9 bases in between. This CDR3 region has 15 residues. CDR1 and CDR2 (germline): SGHTA, FQGNSA. The CDR3: CASSLGAATYNEQFF. The CDR3 nucleotides read TGTGCCAGCAGCTTAGGGGCAGCCACCTACAATGAGCAGTTCTTC.

The rearrangement uses TRBV19 and TRBJ2-5; D could derive from TRBD1 or TRBD2 (6 bases each). The CDR3 is 13 residues long. The germline gives CDR1 LNHDA, CDR2 SQIVND (reference sequence). The V end lost 1 base, the J end lost 9 bases, and 12 bases lay between the germline ends. The CDR3 DNA sequence: TGTGCCAGTAGTATAGGGGGGGCGAGGGCCCAGTACTTC. Protein product: CASSIGGARAQYF.

This clonotype was seen a few times. The J gene is TRBJ2-1, the V gene TRBV5-5; TRBD2 matches 8 bases. CDR1 is SGHKS, CDR2 YYEKEE, per germline (reference sequence). The CDR3 contains 19 residues. Trimming removed 4 bases from V and 5 bases from J; junction bases left unmatched: 20. The CDR3 loop reads CASSPWGVWRGVTHNEQFF. CDR3 in DNA: TGTGCCAGCAGCCCGTGGGGTGTGTGGCGGGGGGTCACTCACAATGAGCAGTTCTTC.

The J gene is TRBJ2-7, the V gene TRBV18, with 12 bases matching TRBD1. Germline loops: CDR1 KGHSH, CDR2 LQKENI. The CDR3 has 16 amino acids. The V segment lost 0 bases and the J segment 6 bases; nucleotides outside the gene matches: 6. In DNA form, the CDR3 reads TGTGCCAGCTCACCACCTCGGGACAGGGGGCTTGGCGAGCAGTACGTC. Its protein is CASSPPRDRGLGEQYV.

In its sample, this clonotype was seen many times. The chain uses TRBV7-2 and TRBJ2-3, with a possible D match to TRBD2 (6 bases). The CDR3 has 15 residues. The V gene lost 7 bases and the J gene lost 0 bases, with 14 bases spanning the gap. CDR1 and CDR2 from the germline V gene are SGHTA and FQGNSA. In DNA, the CDR3 is TGTGCCAGCAACCTACGGGGGTTGAGCACAGATACGCAGTATTTT. Translated: CASNLRGLSTDTQYF.

CDR3 protein: CASSLRVGELFF. Written as DNA, the CDR3 is TGTGCCAGCAGCTTAAGGGTCGGGGAGCTGTTTTTT. The genes are TRBV7-6 and TRBJ2-2; D gene uncertain. CDR3 length: 12 amino acids. CDR1 and CDR2 (germline): SGHVS, FNYEAQ. Trimming took off 2 bases at V and 7 bases at J, with 5 bases between the two ends.

The rearrangement uses TRBV5-1 and TRBJ2-7; tentatively, D is TRBD1 (5 bases). With 2 bases removed from V and 4 bases from J, the gap between germline ends came to 10 bases. The germline CDR1 and CDR2 sequences are SGHRS and YFSETQ. This CDR3 has 13 amino acids. The CDR3 region is CASSFYPGYEQYV. DNA of the CDR3: TGCGCCAGCAGCTTTTACCCAGGGTACGAGCAGTACGTC.

The chain combines TRBV3-1 with TRBJ2-2; D remains ambiguous. The V and J ends lost 0 bases and 6 bases respectively, with 2 bases between them. Germline values: CDR1 LGHDT, CDR2 YNNKEL (reference sequence). The CDR3 totals 12 residues. The CDR3 here is CASSQDPGELFF. CDR3 in DNA: TGTGCCAGCAGCCAAGACCCCGGGGAGCTGTTTTTT. Looking up the rest from reference TRBV3-1 and TRBJ2-2 gives the full variable domain: DTAVSQTPKYLVTQMGNDKSIKCEQNLGHDTMYWYKQDSKKFLKIMFSYNNKELIINETVPNRFSPKSPDKAHLNLHINSLELGDSAVYFCASSQDPGELFFGEGSRLTVL.

There are many counts of this clonotype. V and J are TRBV10-3 and TRBJ2-5; 8 nucleotides match TRBD2. Germline CDR1 is ENHRY and CDR2 is SYGVKD. V gave up 6 bases and J gave up 5 bases; unmatched junction bases: 5. This CDR3 spans 13 amino acids. The CDR3 loop reads CAIRQLAAETQYF. In nucleotides, the CDR3 is TGTGCCATCAGGCAACTAGCGGCCGAGACCCAGTACTTC.

Only a few counts were recorded for this clonotype. This chain links TRBV6-2 or TRBV6-3 with TRBJ1-1, with TRBD1 matching 7 bases. Germline CDR1 MNHEY, CDR2 SVGEGT. J gave up 0 bases and V 7 bases, and 23 bases lay outside the gene matches. The CDR3 loop spans 20 amino acids. CDR3 nucleotide sequence: TGTGCCAGCACCCGGCAGATAGGACAGGTCGAGAGTTTCATGAACACTGAAGCTTTCTTT. Protein: CASTRQIGQVESFMNTEAFF.

Only one count was recorded for this clonotype. The CDR3 sequence is CATSTRGPWEQYF. Written as DNA, the CDR3 is TGTGCCACCTCGACTCGCGGGCCGTGGGAACAGTACTTC. The J gene is TRBJ2-7, the V gene TRBV3-1; possibly TRBD2 for D (5 bases). CDR3 length: 13 amino acids. Germline V gene data show CDR1 as LGHDT and CDR2 as YNNKEL (reference sequence). With 10 bases removed from V and 10 bases from J, the gap between germline ends came to 23 bases.

This clonotype was observed a handful of times. This chain links TRBV11-2 with TRBJ1-6, with no clear D. Trimming removed 4 bases at V and 4 bases at J, with 14 bases between. The CDR3 runs to 16 residues. Looked up from germline, CDR1 is SGHAT and CDR2 is FQNNGV. In DNA, the CDR3 is TGTGCCAGCAGCTCGAAGAGACCGACTTATAATTCACCCCTCCACTTT. It codes for CASSSKRPTYNSPLHF.

For the CDR3, the DNA is TGTGCCAGCAGCGGACAGGGCGAAGTAGAAAAACTGTTTTTT. This gives the protein CASSGQGEVEKLFF. This chain connects TRBV9 to TRBJ1-4; 7 nucleotides match TRBD1. There are 14 residues in the CDR3. Germline CDR1 and CDR2: SGDLS and YYNGEE. V was pared by 3 bases and J by 8 bases, with 7 bases of the junction left unmatched.

V usage is TRBV24-1 and J usage is TRBJ2-1; unclear D gene. The CDR3 totals 12 residues. In germline, CDR1 is KGHDR, CDR2 SFDVKD. V was shortened by 4 bases and J by 3 bases, with 3 bases between the two germline ends. The CDR3 bases are TGTGCCACCAGTGAAGGCTACAATGAGCAGTTCTTC. It encodes CATSEGYNEQFF.

V gene TRBV12-3 or TRBV12-4 combines with J gene TRBJ1-2; D not resolved. This CDR3 comprises 12 residues. V was pared by 8 bases and J by 3 bases, with 10 bases between. CDR3 sequence: CASGPEDYGYTF. CDR3 DNA sequence: TGTGCCAGCGGACCGGAGGACTATGGCTACACCTTC.

This clonotype has only a few counts. This chain uses TRBV4-1 with TRBJ2-7; D unresolved. Per the germline V gene, CDR1 is MGHRA and CDR2 is YSYEKL. The V end was cut by 1 base, the J end by 6 bases, with 10 bases between. This CDR3 spans 13 amino acids. The CDR3 DNA sequence: TGCGCCAGCAGCCAAGTTATACATGGCGAGCAGTACGTC. Translation: CASSQVIHGEQYV.